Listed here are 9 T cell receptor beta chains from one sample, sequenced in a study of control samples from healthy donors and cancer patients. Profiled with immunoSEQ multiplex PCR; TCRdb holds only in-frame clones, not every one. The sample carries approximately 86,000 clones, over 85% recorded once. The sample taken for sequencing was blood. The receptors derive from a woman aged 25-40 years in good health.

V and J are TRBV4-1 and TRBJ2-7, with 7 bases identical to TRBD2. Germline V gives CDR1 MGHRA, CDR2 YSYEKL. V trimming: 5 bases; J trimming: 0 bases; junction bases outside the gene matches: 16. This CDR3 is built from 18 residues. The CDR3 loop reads CASSASGTWRGTSYEQYF. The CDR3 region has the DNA TGCGCCAGCAGCGCAAGTGGGACTTGGCGGGGGACCTCCTACGAGCAGTACTTC.

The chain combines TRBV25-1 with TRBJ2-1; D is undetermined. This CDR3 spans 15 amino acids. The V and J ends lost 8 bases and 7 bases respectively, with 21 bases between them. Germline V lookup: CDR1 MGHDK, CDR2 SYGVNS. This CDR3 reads CASSRAGSLANEQFF. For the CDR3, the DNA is TGTGCCAGCTCACGAGCCGGGTCCCTCGCGAATGAGCAGTTCTTC.

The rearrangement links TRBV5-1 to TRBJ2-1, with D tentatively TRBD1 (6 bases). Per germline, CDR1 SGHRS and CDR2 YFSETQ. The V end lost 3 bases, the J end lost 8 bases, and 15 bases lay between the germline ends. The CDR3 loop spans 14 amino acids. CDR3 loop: CASSSSTGNDEQFF. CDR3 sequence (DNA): TGCGCCAGCAGCTCCTCAACAGGGAACGATGAGCAGTTCTTC.

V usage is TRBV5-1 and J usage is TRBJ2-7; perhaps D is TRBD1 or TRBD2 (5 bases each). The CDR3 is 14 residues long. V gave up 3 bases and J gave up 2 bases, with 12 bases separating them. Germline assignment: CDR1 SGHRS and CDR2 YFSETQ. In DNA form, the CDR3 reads TGCGCCAGCAGCTCGGGGTCAGGGACCTACGAGCAGTACTTC. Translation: CASSSGSGTYEQYF.

The CDR3 loop is CASSIIRRQGTDTQYF. CDR3 nucleotides: TGTGCCAGTAGTATAATCAGGAGACAGGGGACAGATACGCAGTATTTT. This chain joins TRBV19 and TRBJ2-3; TRBD1 matches 8 bases. The germline V gene has CDR1 LNHDA and CDR2 SQIVND (reference sequence). V lost 2 bases and J lost 3; bases outside the gene matches: 7. The CDR3 runs to 16 residues. The variable domain in full, completed from reference TRBV19 and TRBJ2-3, reads DGGITQSPKYLFRKEGQNVTLSCEQNLNHDAMYWYRQDPGQGLRLIYYSQIVNDFQKGDIAEGYSVSREKKESFPLTVTSAQKNPTAFYLCASSIIRRQGTDTQYFGPGTRLTVL.

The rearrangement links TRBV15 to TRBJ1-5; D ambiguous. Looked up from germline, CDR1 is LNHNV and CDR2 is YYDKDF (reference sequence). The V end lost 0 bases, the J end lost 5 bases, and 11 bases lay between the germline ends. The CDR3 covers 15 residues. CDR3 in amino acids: CATSREGNKDQPQHF. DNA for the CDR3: TGTGCCACCAGCAGAGAAGGGAATAAGGATCAGCCCCAGCATTTT. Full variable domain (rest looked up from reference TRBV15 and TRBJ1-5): DAMVIQNPRYQVTQFGKPVTLSCSQTLNHNVMYWYQQKSSQAPKLLFHYYDKDFNNEADTPDNFQSRRPNTSFCFLDIRSPGLGDTAMYLCATSREGNKDQPQHFGDGTRLSIL.

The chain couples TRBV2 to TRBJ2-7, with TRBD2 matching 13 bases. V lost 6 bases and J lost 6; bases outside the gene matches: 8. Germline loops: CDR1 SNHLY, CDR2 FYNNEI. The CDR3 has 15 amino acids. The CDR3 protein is CASRGLAGRWGEQYF. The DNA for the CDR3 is TGTGCCAGCAGGGGACTAGCGGGGAGGTGGGGCGAGCAGTACTTC.

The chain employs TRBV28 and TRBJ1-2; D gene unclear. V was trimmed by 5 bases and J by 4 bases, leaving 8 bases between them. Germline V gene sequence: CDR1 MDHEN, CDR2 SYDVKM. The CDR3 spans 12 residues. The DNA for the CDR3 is TGTGCCAGCAGTCGATTCCTCTATGGCTACACCTTC. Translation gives CASSRFLYGYTF.

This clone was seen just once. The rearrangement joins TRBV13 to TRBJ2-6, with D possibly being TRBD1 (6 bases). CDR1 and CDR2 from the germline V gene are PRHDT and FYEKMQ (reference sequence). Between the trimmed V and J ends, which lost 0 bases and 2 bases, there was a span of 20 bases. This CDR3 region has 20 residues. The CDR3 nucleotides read TGTGCCAGCAGCTTAGGGGAAGGACAGCCCGACTCGCCTGGGGCCAACGTCCTGACTTTC. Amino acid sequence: CASSLGEGQPDSPGANVLTF.